This paragraph reports one T cell receptor beta chain. Its antigen is unknown. Clinical symptoms, serum thyroxine and TRAb, thyroid ultrasound and orbital computed tomography together formed the diagnostic basis. The data derive from a study of T cells in Graves' hyperthyroidism and ophthalmopathy. The CDR3 is 17 residues long. V was clipped by 4 bases and J by 6 bases; unmatched bases: 19. Per the germline V gene, CDR1 is SGDLS and CDR2 is YYNGEE. Overall study findings and caveats: From stable hyperthyroidism, ophthalmopathy was set apart by a 13 V-J model.

TCR beta CDR3 regions were amplified from RNA transcripts. HTBI primers were employed in a first-round RT-PCR of the TCR CDR3. TCRdb reprocessed the multiplex PCR reads with MiXCR, giving one entry per CDR3 protein. The sample consists of under 700,000 distinct CDR3 sequences, about half of them appearing once. The sequencing input was peripheral blood or thyroid tissue (not recorded which). This TCR was sampled from a woman aged 18-35 years with Graves' hyperthyroidism. V gene TRBV9 combines with J gene TRBJ2-7; 7 bases align to TRBD2. The CDR3 DNA reads as TGTGCCAGCAGCCTAGGGTCGGGCGGGAGTACTCGGGCCGAGCAGTACTTC. Its translation is CASSLGSGGSTRAEQYF.